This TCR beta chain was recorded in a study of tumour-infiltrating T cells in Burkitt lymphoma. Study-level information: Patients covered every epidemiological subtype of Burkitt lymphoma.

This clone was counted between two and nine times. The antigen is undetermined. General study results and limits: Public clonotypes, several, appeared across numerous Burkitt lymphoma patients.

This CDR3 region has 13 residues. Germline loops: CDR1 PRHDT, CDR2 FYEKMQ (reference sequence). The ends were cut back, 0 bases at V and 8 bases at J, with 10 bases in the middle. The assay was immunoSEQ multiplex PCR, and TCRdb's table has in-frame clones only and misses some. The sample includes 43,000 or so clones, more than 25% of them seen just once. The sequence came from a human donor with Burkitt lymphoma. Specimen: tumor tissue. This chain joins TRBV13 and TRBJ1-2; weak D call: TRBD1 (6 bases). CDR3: CASSLGAGVGYTF. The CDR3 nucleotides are TGTGCCAGCAGCTTAGGGGCAGGGGTCGGCTACACCTTC.